This T cell receptor beta chain was recovered during a study of beta chain features in type 1 diabetes. Findings of the study overall: A greater similarity of naive, central memory and Treg TCRB repertoires was seen among patients than among healthy donors.

The CDR3 totals 15 residues. Germline V gene data show CDR1 as SGHTA and CDR2 as FQGNSA. For this clone: The antigen is undetermined. One end of the junction does not line up with germline, which may come from a read error.

Every bit of the isolated RNA underwent reverse transcription, so sequencing read expressed TCRB transcripts. Sequenced naive, central memory and regulatory T cell samples produced an average of about 3.57 million reads. TCRdb keeps only in-frame clones here, not all; method: immunoSEQ multiplex PCR. Among around 250,000 clones, around a quarter were seen once, and the ten largest hold roughly 4%. The J gene is TRBJ2-3, the V gene TRBV7-2; 10 bases align to TRBD2. Sequenced input: central memory CD4+ T cells from blood. The source of this sequence is a man aged 30-40 years in good health. CDR3 residues: CASSLAGETEDTQYF. Here the CDR3 DNA reads TGTGCCAGCAGCCTAGCGGGAGAAACGGAAGATACGCAGTATTTT.